This TCR beta chain was retrieved from a study of T cell changes during pregnancy in multiple sclerosis. CDR1 LGHNA and CDR2 YSLEER come from the germline V gene. The CDR3 extends over 18 amino acids. Deletions cut 1 base from V and 0 bases from J, with 16 bases between. Using immunoSEQ multiplex PCR, the repertoire was profiled, and TCRdb retains in-frame clones only, with some absent. The sample shows 90,000 to 95,000 clones, almost 95% of them seen only once. The clonotype comes from a female donor with multiple sclerosis, enrolled in a pregnancy study. Sample: peripheral blood, taken in the third trimester of pregnancy. The chain uses TRBV4-3 and TRBJ2-1; possible D gene TRBD1, 6 bases. CDR3 in DNA: TGCGCCAGCAGCCAAGGATGGGGGCGGGTGAGCTCCTACAATGAGCAGTTCTTC. As protein: CASSQGWGRVSSYNEQFF.